This is a list of T cell receptor beta chains from one sample in a study of T cell responses to AZD1222 COVID-19 vaccine. The data were produced by immunoSEQ multiplex PCR, yet TCRdb's version contains in-frame clones alone and is incomplete. Of 90,000 to 120,000 clones listed, 86% are singletons. This specimen was peripheral blood, taken 28 days after the second dose of the MenACWY control vaccine. Source of these receptors: an adult who received the MenACWY meningococcal vaccine as a control. Each CDR3 is given with its conserved first and last residue. D genes are given only for firm matches. Not every row has a clone size; where given, it reads once, few, many or a size class.

v_gene: TRBV2; d_gene: NA; j_gene: TRBJ1-1; abundance: NA; CDR3aa: CASSRQGIGAFF; CDR3nt: TGTGCCAGCAGTCGGCAGGGTATCGGAGCTTTCTTT
v_gene: TRBV6-6; d_gene: NA; j_gene: TRBJ1-5; abundance: NA; CDR3aa: CASSYGGERNNQPQHF; CDR3nt: TGTGCCAGCAGTTACGGGGGAGAAAGAAACAATCAGCCCCAGCATTTT
v_gene: TRBV12-3/TRBV12-4; d_gene: TRBD1; j_gene: TRBJ1-4; abundance: NA; CDR3aa: CASSLNRGEKLFF; CDR3nt: TGTGCCAGCAGTTTAAACAGGGGAGAAAAACTGTTTTTT
v_gene: TRBV5-1; d_gene: NA; j_gene: TRBJ2-5; abundance: NA; CDR3aa: CASSRTGSQETQYF; CDR3nt: TGCGCCAGCAGCCGTACGGGTTCGCAAGAGACCCAGTACTTC
v_gene: TRBV5-1; d_gene: TRBD1; j_gene: TRBJ1-5; abundance: NA; CDR3aa: CASSFGTENQPQHF; CDR3nt: TGCGCCAGCAGCTTCGGGACAGAGAATCAGCCCCAGCATTTT
v_gene: TRBV9; d_gene: NA; j_gene: TRBJ2-2; abundance: NA; CDR3aa: CASSVVQGYNTGELFF; CDR3nt: TGTGCCAGCAGCGTAGTTCAGGGTTATAACACCGGGGAGCTGTTTTTT
v_gene: TRBV3-1/TRBV3-2; d_gene: NA; j_gene: TRBJ1-2; abundance: NA; CDR3aa: CASSQDAGYGYTF; CDR3nt: TGTGCCAGCAGCCAAGATGCAGGCTATGGCTACACCTTC
v_gene: TRBV29-1; d_gene: NA; j_gene: TRBJ2-5; abundance: NA; CDR3aa: CSVGRDIQETQYF; CDR3nt: TGCAGCGTTGGAAGGGACATCCAAGAGACCCAGTACTTC
v_gene: TRBV10-3; d_gene: TRBD2; j_gene: TRBJ2-3; abundance: NA; CDR3aa: CAISEASGGEGDTQYF; CDR3nt: TGTGCCATCAGTGAGGCTAGCGGGGGGGAAGGGGATACGCAGTATTTT
v_gene: TRBV4-1; d_gene: NA; j_gene: TRBJ1-2; abundance: NA; CDR3aa: CASSQEPRNFYGYTF; CDR3nt: TGCGCCAGCAGCCAGGAACCCAGAAACTTCTATGGCTACACCTTC
v_gene: TRBV4-2; d_gene: TRBD2; j_gene: TRBJ2-3; abundance: NA; CDR3aa: CASSAPGTSGGPTTDTQYF; CDR3nt: TGTGCCAGCAGCGCACCTGGTACTAGCGGTGGTCCTACGACAGATACGCAGTATTTT
v_gene: TRBV3-1/TRBV3-2; d_gene: NA; j_gene: TRBJ2-5; abundance: NA; CDR3aa: CASSLRGTSQETQYF; CDR3nt: TGTGCCAGCAGCCTCCGAGGGACTTCTCAAGAGACCCAGTACTTC
v_gene: TRBV11-2; d_gene: NA; j_gene: TRBJ2-7; abundance: once; CDR3aa: CASSLSDGYEQYF; CDR3nt: TGTGCCAGCAGCCTAAGTGACGGCTACGAGCAGTACTTC
v_gene: TRBV5-6; d_gene: NA; j_gene: TRBJ2-5; abundance: NA; CDR3aa: CASSFRQETQYF; CDR3nt: TGTGCCAGCAGCTTCCGCCAAGAGACCCAGTACTTC
v_gene: TRBV2; d_gene: TRBD1; j_gene: TRBJ1-2; abundance: once; CDR3aa: CASSLDRDYGYTF; CDR3nt: TGTGCCAGCAGTCTTGACAGGGACTATGGCTACACCTTC
v_gene: TRBV7-2; d_gene: NA; j_gene: TRBJ1-3; abundance: NA; CDR3aa: CASSLDPPGSGNTIYF; CDR3nt: TGTGCCAGCAGCTTAGACCCGCCGGGCTCTGGAAACACCATATATTTT
v_gene: TRBV5-1; d_gene: TRBD1; j_gene: TRBJ2-7; abundance: NA; CDR3aa: CASSDGTATAYEQYF; CDR3nt: TGCGCCAGCAGCGACGGGACAGCGACGGCCTACGAGCAGTACTTC
v_gene: TRBV18; d_gene: NA; j_gene: TRBJ1-5; abundance: NA; CDR3aa: CASSPSGSSNQPQHF; CDR3nt: TGTGCCAGCTCACCGTCAGGGTCTAGCAATCAGCCCCAGCATTTT
v_gene: TRBV3-1/TRBV3-2; d_gene: NA; j_gene: TRBJ2-2; abundance: once; CDR3aa: CASSLLGRNTGELFF; CDR3nt: TGTGCCAGCAGCCTGTTGGGCAGAAACACCGGGGAGCTGTTTTTT
v_gene: TRBV6-6; d_gene: TRBD1; j_gene: TRBJ1-5; abundance: NA; CDR3aa: CASSQGGAGQPQHF; CDR3nt: TGTGCCAGCAGCCAGGGGGGGGCTGGTCAGCCCCAGCATTTT
v_gene: TRBV6-2/TRBV6-3; d_gene: NA; j_gene: TRBJ2-5; abundance: NA; CDR3aa: CASSKKETQYF; CDR3nt: TGTGCCAGCAGCAAAAAAGAGACCCAGTACTTC
v_gene: TRBV28; d_gene: NA; j_gene: TRBJ2-7; abundance: NA; CDR3aa: CASSGKRYEQYF; CDR3nt: TGTGCCAGCAGTGGTAAGCGCTACGAGCAGTACTTC
v_gene: TRBV5-5; d_gene: NA; j_gene: TRBJ1-5; abundance: NA; CDR3aa: CASSLDLGGFQPQHF; CDR3nt: TGTGCCAGCAGCTTGGATCTGGGAGGGTTTCAGCCCCAGCATTTT
v_gene: TRBV11-2; d_gene: NA; j_gene: TRBJ1-2; abundance: NA; CDR3aa: CASSLDGGFDYGYTF; CDR3nt: TGTGCCAGCAGCTTAGATGGGGGTTTTGACTATGGCTACACCTTC
v_gene: TRBV28; d_gene: NA; j_gene: TRBJ1-5; abundance: NA; CDR3aa: CASSLGLFNQPQHF; CDR3nt: TGTGCCAGCAGTTTGGGATTATTTAATCAGCCCCAGCATTTT
v_gene: TRBV6-5; d_gene: NA; j_gene: TRBJ2-7; abundance: NA; CDR3aa: CASSYGIYGREQYF; CDR3nt: TGTGCCAGCAGTTACGGCATATACGGTCGCGAGCAGTACTTC
v_gene: TRBV5-4; d_gene: TRBD1; j_gene: TRBJ1-2; abundance: NA; CDR3aa: CASSSIALTGGRGYTF; CDR3nt: TGTGCCAGCAGCTCTATTGCGCTGACAGGGGGCCGTGGCTACACCTTC
v_gene: TRBV7-8; d_gene: NA; j_gene: TRBJ1-3; abundance: NA; CDR3aa: CASSLRGQSQAQAGNTIYF; CDR3nt: TGTGCCAGCAGCCTTAGAGGACAGTCACAAGCTCAAGCGGGAAACACCATATATTTT
v_gene: TRBV5-4; d_gene: TRBD1; j_gene: TRBJ2-2; abundance: NA; CDR3aa: CASTPGDRRNTGELFF; CDR3nt: TGTGCCAGCACCCCTGGGGACAGAAGGAACACCGGGGAGCTGTTTTTT
v_gene: TRBV13; d_gene: TRBD2; j_gene: TRBJ2-5; abundance: NA; CDR3aa: CASSYTLGTTRRTQYF; CDR3nt: TGTGCCAGCAGCTACACCTTAGGGACTACAAGGAGGACCCAGTACTTC
v_gene: TRBV9; d_gene: TRBD1; j_gene: TRBJ1-1; abundance: once; CDR3aa: CASSGSPTGDLGEAFF; CDR3nt: TGTGCCAGCAGCGGTAGTCCTACAGGGGACCTCGGTGAAGCTTTCTTT
v_gene: TRBV19; d_gene: TRBD2; j_gene: TRBJ2-1; abundance: NA; CDR3aa: CASSIGTRDEQFF; CDR3nt: TGTGCCAGTAGTATCGGGACTAGGGATGAGCAGTTCTTC
v_gene: TRBV7-6; d_gene: TRBD1; j_gene: TRBJ2-7; abundance: once; CDR3aa: CASSLAWTGVASEQYF; CDR3nt: TGTGCCAGCAGCTTAGCGTGGACAGGCGTTGCGTCGGAGCAGTACTTC
v_gene: TRBV19; d_gene: NA; j_gene: TRBJ1-5; abundance: NA; CDR3aa: CASSIAPRGNQPQHF; CDR3nt: TGTGCCAGTAGTATAGCCCCACGTGGCAATCAGCCCCAGCATTTT
v_gene: TRBV19; d_gene: NA; j_gene: TRBJ2-7; abundance: NA; CDR3aa: CASSPQGILYEQYF; CDR3nt: TGTGCCAGTAGTCCCCAGGGAATACTCTACGAGCAGTACTTC
v_gene: TRBV7-9; d_gene: NA; j_gene: TRBJ2-3; abundance: once; CDR3aa: CASSWGTATDTQYF; CDR3nt: TGTGCCAGCAGCTGGGGAACAGCCACAGATACGCAGTATTTT